This T cell receptor beta chain was captured by sequencing in a study of T cells in Graves' hyperthyroidism and ophthalmopathy. V shed 0 bases and J shed 6 bases, with 8 bases lying between them. CDR3 length: 13 amino acids. CDR1 is MNHEY and CDR2 is SVGEGT in the germline V gene. This clonotype was observed many times. RNA transcripts provided the source from which TCR beta CDR3 regions were amplified. The primer set for the first-round RT-PCR of the TCR CDR3 was HTBI. MiXCR was run by TCRdb on the multiplex PCR reads, yielding one entry per CDR3 protein. This table has 550,000 to 650,000 distinct CDR3 sequences, around 14% appearing once.

The TCR was taken from a woman in her 30s with Graves' hyperthyroidism that later progressed to Graves' ophthalmopathy. Material for sequencing was blood. This chain joins TRBV6-2 or TRBV6-3 and TRBJ1-2; possibly TRBD1 for D (5 bases). The CDR3 DNA reads as TGTGCCAGCAGTTACTCGGGGCTGGATGGCTACACCTTC. Translation gives CASSYSGLDGYTF.